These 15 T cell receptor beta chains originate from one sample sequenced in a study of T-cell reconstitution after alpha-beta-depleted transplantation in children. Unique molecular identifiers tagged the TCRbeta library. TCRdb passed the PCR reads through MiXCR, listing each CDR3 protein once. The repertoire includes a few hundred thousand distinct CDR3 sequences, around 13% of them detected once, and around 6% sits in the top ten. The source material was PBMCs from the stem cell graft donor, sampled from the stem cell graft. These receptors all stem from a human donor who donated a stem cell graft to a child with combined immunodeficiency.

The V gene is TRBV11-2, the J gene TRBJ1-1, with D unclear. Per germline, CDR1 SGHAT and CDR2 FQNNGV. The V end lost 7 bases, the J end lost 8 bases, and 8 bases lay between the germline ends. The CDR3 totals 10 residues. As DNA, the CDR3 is TGTGCCAGCACCCGGAACGAAGCTTTCTTT. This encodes CASTRNEAFF.

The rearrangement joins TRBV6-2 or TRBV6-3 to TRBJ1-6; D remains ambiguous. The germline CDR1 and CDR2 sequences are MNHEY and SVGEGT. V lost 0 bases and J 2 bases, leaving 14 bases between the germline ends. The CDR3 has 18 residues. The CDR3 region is CASSYSADGPTYNSPLHF. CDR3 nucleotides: TGTGCCAGCAGTTACTCGGCTGACGGACCGACCTATAATTCACCCCTCCACTTT.

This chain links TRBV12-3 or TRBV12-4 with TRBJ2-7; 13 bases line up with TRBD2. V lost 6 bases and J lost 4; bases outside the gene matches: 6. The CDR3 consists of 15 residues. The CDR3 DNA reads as TGTGCCAGCAGGCCTGGACTAGCGGGGGAGTACGAGCAGTACTTC. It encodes CASRPGLAGEYEQYF.

CDR3 coding DNA: TGTGCCAGCAGGAGTCAGTCATCTGAAGCTTTCTTT. Residues: CASRSQSSEAFF. The chain carries TRBV25-1 and TRBJ1-1; D is ambiguous. Germline V gene data show CDR1 as MGHDK and CDR2 as SYGVNS. The CDR3 runs 12 residues. V was pared by 6 bases and J by 6 bases, with 11 bases between. The full variable domain, completed using reference TRBV25-1 and TRBJ1-1, is EADIYQTPRYLVIGTGKKITLECSQTMGHDKMYWYQQDPGMELHLIHYSYGVNSTEKGDLSSESTVSRIRTEHFPLTLESARPSHTSQYLCASRSQSSEAFFGQGTRLTVV.

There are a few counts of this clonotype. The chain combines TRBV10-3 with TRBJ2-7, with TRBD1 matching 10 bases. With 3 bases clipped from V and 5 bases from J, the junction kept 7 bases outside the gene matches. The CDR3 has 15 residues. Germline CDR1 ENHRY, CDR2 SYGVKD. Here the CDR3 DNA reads TGTGCCATCAGTGATAAGTTGGACAGGGGGAACGAGCAGTACTTC. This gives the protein CAISDKLDRGNEQYF.

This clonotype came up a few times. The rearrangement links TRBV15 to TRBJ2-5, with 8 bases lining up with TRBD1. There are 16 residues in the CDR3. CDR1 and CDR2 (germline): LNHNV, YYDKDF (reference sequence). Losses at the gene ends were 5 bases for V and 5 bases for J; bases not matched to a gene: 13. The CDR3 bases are TGTGCCACCAGCGGGTTTTTGGACAGGGCGTTGGAGACCCAGTACTTC. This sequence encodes CATSGFLDRALETQYF.

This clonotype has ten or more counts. CDR3 sequence (DNA): TGCGCCAGCAGCCTTCGGCAGTACAATGAGCAGTTCTTC. It specifies CASSLRQYNEQFF. The chain uses TRBV5-1 and TRBJ2-1; no clear D gene. Germline V CDR1 and CDR2: SGHRS, YFSETQ. This CDR3 spans 13 amino acids. The V gene lost 4 bases and the J gene lost 4 bases, with 9 bases spanning the gap.

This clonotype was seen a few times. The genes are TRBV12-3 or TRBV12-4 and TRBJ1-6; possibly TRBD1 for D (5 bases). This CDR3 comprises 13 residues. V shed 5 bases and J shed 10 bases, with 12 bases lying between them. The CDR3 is CASSPQVSSPLHF. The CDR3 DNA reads TGTGCCAGCAGTCCACAGGTGTCCTCACCCCTCCACTTT.

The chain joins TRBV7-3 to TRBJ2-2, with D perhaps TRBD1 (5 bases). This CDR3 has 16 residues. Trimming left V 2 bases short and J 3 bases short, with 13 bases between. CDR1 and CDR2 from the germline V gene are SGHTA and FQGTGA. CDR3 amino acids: CASSLHARADTGELFF. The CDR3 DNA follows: TGTGCCAGCAGCTTACATGCCAGGGCGGACACCGGGGAGCTGTTTTTT.

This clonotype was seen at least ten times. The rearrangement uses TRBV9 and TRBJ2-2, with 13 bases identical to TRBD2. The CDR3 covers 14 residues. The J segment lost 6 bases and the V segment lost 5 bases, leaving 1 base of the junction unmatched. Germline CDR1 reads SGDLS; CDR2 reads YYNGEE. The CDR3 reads CASRTSGGPGELFF. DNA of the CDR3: TGTGCCAGCAGGACTAGCGGGGGGCCCGGGGAGCTGTTTTTT.

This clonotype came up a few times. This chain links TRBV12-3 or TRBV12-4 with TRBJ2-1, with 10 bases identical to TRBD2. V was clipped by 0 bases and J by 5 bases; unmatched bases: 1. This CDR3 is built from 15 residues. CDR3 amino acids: CASSLASGRHNEQFF. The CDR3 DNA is TGTGCCAGCAGTTTAGCTAGCGGGAGGCACAATGAGCAGTTCTTC.

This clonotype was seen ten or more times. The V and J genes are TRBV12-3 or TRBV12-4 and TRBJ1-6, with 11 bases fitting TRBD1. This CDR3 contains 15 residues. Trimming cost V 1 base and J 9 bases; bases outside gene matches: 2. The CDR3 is CASSLGTGGFSPLHF. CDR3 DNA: TGTGCCAGCAGTTTAGGGACAGGGGGCTTTTCACCCCTCCACTTT.

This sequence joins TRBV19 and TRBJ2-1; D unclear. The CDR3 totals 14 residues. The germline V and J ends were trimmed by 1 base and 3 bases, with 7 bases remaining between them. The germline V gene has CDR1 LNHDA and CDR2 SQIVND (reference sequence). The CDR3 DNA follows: TGTGCCAGTAGTATAGCGGTTAACTACAATGAGCAGTTCTTC. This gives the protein CASSIAVNYNEQFF. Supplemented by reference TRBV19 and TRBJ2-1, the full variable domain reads DGGITQSPKYLFRKEGQNVTLSCEQNLNHDAMYWYRQDPGQGLRLIYYSQIVNDFQKGDIAEGYSVSREKKESFPLTVTSAQKNPTAFYLCASSIAVNYNEQFFGPGTRLTVL.

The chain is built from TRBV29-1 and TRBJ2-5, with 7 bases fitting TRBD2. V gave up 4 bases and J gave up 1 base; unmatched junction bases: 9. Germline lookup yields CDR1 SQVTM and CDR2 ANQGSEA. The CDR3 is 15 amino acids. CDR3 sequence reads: CSVVPWEGPQETQYF. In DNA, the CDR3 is TGCAGCGTTGTTCCGTGGGAGGGACCCCAAGAGACCCAGTACTTC.

CDR3 residues: CASSQGLGGKTEAFF. The CDR3 nucleotides read TGCGCCAGCAGTCAAGGACTGGGGGGCAAAACTGAAGCTTTCTTT. The V gene is TRBV5-1, the J gene TRBJ1-1, with D possibly matching TRBD1 (6 bases). The germline CDR1 and CDR2 sequences are SGHRS and YFSETQ. The germline V and J ends were trimmed by 5 bases and 5 bases, with 19 bases remaining between them. The CDR3 extends over 15 amino acids.